This TCR beta chain is drawn from a study of T cells in Graves' hyperthyroidism and ophthalmopathy. This CDR3 is 17 amino acids long. With 3 bases removed from V and 2 bases from J, the gap between germline ends came to 17 bases. The germline V gene has CDR1 SGHKS and CDR2 YYEKEE (reference sequence). RNA transcripts yielded amplified TCR beta CDR3 regions. A first-round RT-PCR of the TCR CDR3 used the HTBI primer set. MiXCR, run by TCRdb on the multiplex PCR reads, gives a single entry per CDR3 protein. The sample contains about 640,000 distinct CDR3 sequences, around 20% of which appear only once. This sequence joins TRBV5-5 and TRBJ2-2; maybe TRBD1 (6 bases). The sequence derives from a man younger than 45 with Graves' ophthalmopathy. The sequencing sample was made of blood. The CDR3 sequence is CASSSSGAIRNTGELFF. The CDR3 DNA reads as TGTGCCAGCAGCTCCTCAGGGGCCATAAGAAACACCGGGGAGCTGTTTTTT.